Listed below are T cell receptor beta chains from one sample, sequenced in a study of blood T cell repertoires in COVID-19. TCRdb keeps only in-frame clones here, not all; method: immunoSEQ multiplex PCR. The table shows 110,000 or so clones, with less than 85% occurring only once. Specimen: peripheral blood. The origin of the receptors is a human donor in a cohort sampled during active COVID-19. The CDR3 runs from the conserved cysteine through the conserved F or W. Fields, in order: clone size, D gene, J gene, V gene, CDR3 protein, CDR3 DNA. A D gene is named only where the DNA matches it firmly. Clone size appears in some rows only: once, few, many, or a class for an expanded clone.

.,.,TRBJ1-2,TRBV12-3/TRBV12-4,CASTRQSFYGYTF,TGTGCCAGCACCCGACAGTCATTCTATGGCTACACCTTC
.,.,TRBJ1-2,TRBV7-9,CASSPPVNYGYTF,TGTGCCAGCAGCCCTCCAGTTAACTATGGCTACACCTTC
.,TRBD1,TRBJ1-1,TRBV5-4,CASSTNRGGTEAFF,TGTGCCAGCAGCACCAACAGGGGTGGCACTGAAGCTTTCTTT
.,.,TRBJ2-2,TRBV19,CASSPHRAGELFF,TGTGCCAGTAGCCCCCACAGGGCCGGGGAGCTGTTTTTT
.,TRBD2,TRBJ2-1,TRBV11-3,CASSSRGLGSYNEQFF,TGTGCCAGCAGCTCCCGCGGACTAGGCTCCTACAATGAGCAGTTCTTC
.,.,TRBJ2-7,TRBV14,CASSQDARGHEQYF,TGTGCCAGCAGCCAAGATGCCAGGGGCCACGAGCAGTACTTC
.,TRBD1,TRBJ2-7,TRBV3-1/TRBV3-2,CASSLGTGGYEQYF,TGTGCCAGCAGCCTCGGGACAGGGGGCTACGAGCAGTACTTC
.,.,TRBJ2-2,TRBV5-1,CASSLGAGGGELFF,TGCGCCAGCAGCTTGGGAGCCGGGGGCGGGGAGCTGTTTTTT
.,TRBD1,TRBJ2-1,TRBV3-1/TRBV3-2,CASSQDWAGGAEQFF,TGTGCCAGCAGCCAAGATTGGGCAGGGGGAGCTGAGCAGTTCTTC
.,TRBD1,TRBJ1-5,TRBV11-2,CASSLAGGVQHF,TGTGCCAGCAGCTTGGCAGGGGGCGTCCAGCATTTT
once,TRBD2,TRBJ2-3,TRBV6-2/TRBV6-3,CASSPGGWTDTQYF,TGTGCCAGCAGTCCCGGGGGGTGGACAGATACGCAGTATTTT
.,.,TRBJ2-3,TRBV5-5,CASRPAFLSTGDTQYF,TGTGCCAGCAGACCCGCGTTCCTTTCCACCGGGGATACGCAGTATTTT
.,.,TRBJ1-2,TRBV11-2,CASSLEWGLNYGYTF,TGTGCCAGCAGCTTAGAATGGGGCCTTAACTATGGCTACACCTTC
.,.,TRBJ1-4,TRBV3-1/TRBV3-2,CASSQDSQGSEEKLFF,TGTGCCAGCAGCCAAGATTCCCAGGGATCAGAAGAAAAACTGTTTTTT
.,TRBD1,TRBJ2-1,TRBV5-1,CASSLPGTGSYNEQFF,TGCGCCAGCAGCTTGCCCGGGACAGGGTCCTACAATGAGCAGTTCTTC
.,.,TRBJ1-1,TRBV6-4,CASSLALNTEAFF,TGTGCCAGCAGTCTAGCATTGAACACTGAAGCTTTCTTT
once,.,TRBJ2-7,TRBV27,CASSGRRETGSYEQYF,TGTGCCAGCAGTGGTCGCAGGGAAACGGGTTCCTACGAGCAGTACTTC
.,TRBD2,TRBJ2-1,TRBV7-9,CASSSTGTSGGGEQFF,TGTGCCAGCAGCTCTACCGGGACTAGCGGGGGAGGCGAGCAGTTCTTC
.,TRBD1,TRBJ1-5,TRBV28,CASSSLGQVRQPQHF,TGTGCCAGCAGTTCCTTGGGACAGGTCCGACAGCCCCAGCATTTT
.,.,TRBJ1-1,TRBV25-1,CASSETGIRHAEAFF,TGTGCCAGCAGTGAAACAGGGATCCGGCACGCTGAAGCTTTCTTT
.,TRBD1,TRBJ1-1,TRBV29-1,CSVGLQGAGTEAFF,TGCAGCGTGGGACTTCAGGGGGCGGGCACTGAAGCTTTCTTT
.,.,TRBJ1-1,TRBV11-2,CASSLDPTNTEAFF,TGTGCCAGCAGCTTAGATCCGACAAACACTGAAGCTTTCTTT
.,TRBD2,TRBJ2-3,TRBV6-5,CASSYLRGTSSDTQYF,TGTGCCAGCAGTTACTTGCGGGGGACCTCATCAGATACGCAGTATTTT
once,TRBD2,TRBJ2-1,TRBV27,CASSWAGTSFYNEQFF,TGTGCCAGCAGCTGGGCCGGGACTAGTTTCTACAATGAGCAGTTCTTC
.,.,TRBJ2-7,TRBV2,CASSEYRIYEQYF,TGTGCCAGCAGTGAGTACAGAATTTACGAGCAGTACTTC
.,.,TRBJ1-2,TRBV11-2,CASSPPYYGYTF,TGTGCCAGCAGCCCTCCCTACTATGGCTACACCTTC
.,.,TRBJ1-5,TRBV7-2,CASSLLIGGPQPQHF,TGTGCCAGCAGCCTTTTAATCGGGGGGCCTCAGCCCCAGCATTTT
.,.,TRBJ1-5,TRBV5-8,CASSTRTAYNQPQHF,TGTGCCAGCAGCACCCGGACAGCTTACAATCAGCCCCAGCATTTT
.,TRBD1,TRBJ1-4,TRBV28,CASRRQGTNEKLFF,TGTGCCAGCCGCCGACAGGGAACTAATGAAAAACTGTTTTTT
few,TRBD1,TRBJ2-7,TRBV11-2,CASSLNPGQPYEQYF,TGTGCCAGCAGCCTAAACCCGGGACAGCCCTACGAGCAGTACTTC
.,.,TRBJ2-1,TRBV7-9,CASSLQGYGSYNEQFF,TGTGCCAGCAGCTTACAGGGGTATGGCTCCTACAATGAGCAGTTCTTC
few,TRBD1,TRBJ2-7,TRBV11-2,CASSPRTGRGEQYF,TGTGCCAGCAGCCCGCGGACAGGGAGAGGCGAGCAGTACTTC
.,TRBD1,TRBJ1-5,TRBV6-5,CASRDRVNNQPQHF,TGTGCCAGCAGGGACAGGGTTAACAATCAGCCCCAGCATTTT
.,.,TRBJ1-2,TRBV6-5,CASAAGGNYGYTF,TGTGCCAGCGCGGCGGGGGGAAACTATGGCTACACCTTC
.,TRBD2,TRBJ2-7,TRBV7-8,CASSPVAGGLPYEQYF,TGTGCCAGCAGCCCCGTAGCGGGGGGCCTCCCCTACGAGCAGTACTTC
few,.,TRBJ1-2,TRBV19,CATFNVGVRGYTF,TGTGCCACTTTCAATGTAGGGGTTCGTGGCTACACCTTC
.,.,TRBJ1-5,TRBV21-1,CASRGTVKNQPQHF,TGTGCCAGCAGGGGGACAGTGAAAAATCAGCCCCAGCATTTT
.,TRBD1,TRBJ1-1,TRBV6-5,CASSWDRGTEAFF,TGTGCCAGCAGTTGGGACAGGGGAACTGAAGCTTTCTTT
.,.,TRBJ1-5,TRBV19,CASSPREGQPQHF,TGTGCCAGTAGCCCCAGGGAGGGACAGCCCCAGCATTTT
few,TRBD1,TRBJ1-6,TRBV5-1,CASSLYGQGWNSPLHF,TGCGCCAGCAGCTTGTACGGACAGGGGTGGAATTCACCCCTCCACTTT